This T cell receptor beta chain emerged from a study of blood T cell repertoires in COVID-19. Study background: Acute-phase and convalescent COVID-19 samples originated in the United States, Italy and Spain. Sample material is recorded as cDNA or gDNA derived from T cells, B-cell-depleted T cells, or PBMCs.

Trimming cost V 6 bases and J 9 bases; bases outside gene matches: 5. The CDR3 is 11 amino acids. Germline values: CDR1 GTSNPN, CDR2 SVGIG (reference sequence). In the original analysis: From reference gene primer amplification, estimates of nucleated cell counts were derived. Sequencing was performed with immunoSEQ multiplex PCR; in TCRdb, only in-frame clones are kept and a portion is missing. For V, J and clone size, that table is used; D and trimming come from the DNA. This sample carries 200,000 to 250,000 clones, approximately 80% of them seen once, and the ten largest clones take approximately 1.9%.

The chain joins TRBV30 to TRBJ1-1; 9 nucleotides agree with TRBD1. The sequence derives from an elderly woman with acute or convalescent COVID-19. The sequencing input was peripheral blood. The CDR3 sequence: CACPQGAKAFF. CDR3 DNA sequence: TGTGCCTGTCCACAGGGGGCGAAAGCTTTCTTT.